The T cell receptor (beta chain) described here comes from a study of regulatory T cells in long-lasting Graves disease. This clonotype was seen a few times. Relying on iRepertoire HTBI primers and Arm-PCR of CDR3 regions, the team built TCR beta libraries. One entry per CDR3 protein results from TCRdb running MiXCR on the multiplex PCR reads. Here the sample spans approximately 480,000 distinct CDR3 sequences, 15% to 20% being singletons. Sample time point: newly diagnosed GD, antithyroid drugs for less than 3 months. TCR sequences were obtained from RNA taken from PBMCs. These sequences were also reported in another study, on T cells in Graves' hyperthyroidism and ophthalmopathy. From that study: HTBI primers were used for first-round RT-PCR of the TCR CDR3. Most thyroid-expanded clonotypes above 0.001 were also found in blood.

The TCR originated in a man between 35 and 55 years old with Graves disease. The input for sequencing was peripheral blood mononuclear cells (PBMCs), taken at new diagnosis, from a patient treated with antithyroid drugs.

CDR3 residues: CASSFLAGGNNQPQHF. CDR3 in DNA: TGTGCCAGCAGTTTTCTTGCTGGGGGAAACAATCAGCCCCAGCATTTT. This chain links TRBV28 with TRBJ1-5; a weak D match, TRBD1 (5 bases). Germline CDR1 reads MDHEN; CDR2 reads SYDVKM. The CDR3 has 16 amino acids. V was pared by 3 bases and J by 3 bases, with 15 bases between.